Each of the 16 T cell receptor beta chains below was sequenced from the same sample in a study of blood T cell repertoires in COVID-19. Measured with immunoSEQ multiplex PCR; TCRdb has only the in-frame clones, and not every one. Of about 130,000 clones listed, about 83% are singletons. Sequencing was done on a sample of peripheral blood. The receptor source for this set is a man in his forties with active or convalescent COVID-19.

CDR3 sequence reads: CASSSRSTSGVNEQFF. The CDR3 DNA reads as TGTGCCAGCAGCTCCCGGTCCACTAGCGGGGTCAATGAGCAGTTCTTC. The chain is built from TRBV5-6 and TRBJ2-1; 10 bases align to TRBD2. The CDR3 consists of 16 residues. J gave up 6 bases and V 3 bases, and 9 bases lay outside the gene matches. Germline V gives CDR1 SGHDT, CDR2 YYEEEE.

The V call is TRBV2, the J call TRBJ2-2; D might be TRBD2 (6 bases). Germline lookup yields CDR1 SNHLY and CDR2 FYNNEI. The CDR3 consists of 15 residues. Trimming removed 6 bases from V and 1 base from J, with 12 bases in between. CDR3 sequence reads: CASSPGLKNTGELFF. The CDR3 DNA reads TGTGCCAGCAGCCCGGGACTCAAGAACACCGGGGAGCTGTTTTTT.

The chain couples TRBV4-1 to TRBJ2-2; TRBD1 matches at 9 bases. Germline V gene sequence: CDR1 MGHRA, CDR2 YSYEKL. With 4 bases clipped from V and 6 bases from J, the junction kept 6 bases outside the gene matches. The CDR3 length is 15 residues. CDR3 DNA sequence: TGCGCCAGCAGCCGCCGGGACAGGGATCCCGGGGAGCTGTTTTTT. This sequence encodes CASSRRDRDPGELFF.

The chain combines TRBV25-1 with TRBJ1-3; TRBD1 matches at 9 bases. The ends lost 4 bases at V and 0 bases at J; junction bases unmatched: 1. This CDR3 has 15 amino acids. Germline V CDR1 and CDR2: MGHDK, SYGVNS. CDR3: CASSGTGDSGNTIYF. The CDR3 nucleotides are TGTGCCAGCAGTGGGACAGGGGACTCTGGAAACACCATATATTTT.

Here the CDR3 DNA reads TGTGCCAGCAGCCACCTCGGAGCCACTGAAGCTTTCTTT. Protein sequence: CASSHLGATEAFF. The chain couples TRBV3-1 (or the pseudogene TRBV3-2) to TRBJ1-1; D remains ambiguous. This CDR3 comprises 13 residues. Germline lookup yields CDR1 LGHDT and CDR2 YNNKEL (reference sequence). V shed 3 bases and J shed 4 bases, with 9 bases lying between them.

This chain connects TRBV2 to TRBJ1-4; D remains ambiguous. The CDR3 sequence is 15 residues long. V was shortened by 8 bases and J by 6 bases, with 19 bases between the two germline ends. Looked up from germline, CDR1 is SNHLY and CDR2 is FYNNEI. CDR3 nucleotide sequence: TGTGCCAGCTCGCCGAATTTCGGGAGAGATGAAAAACTGTTTTTT. Translating it yields CASSPNFGRDEKLFF.

J is TRBJ1-5 and V is TRBV7-2; 11 bases agree with TRBD1. The germline V gene encodes CDR1 SGHTA and CDR2 FQGNSA. The CDR3 is made up of 17 amino acids. V lost 5 bases, J lost 4 bases, and 10 bases stayed unmatched. CDR3 in amino acids: CASSPRGGQGVNQPQHF. The CDR3 DNA is TGTGCCAGCAGCCCACGGGGGGGACAGGGGGTAAATCAGCCCCAGCATTTT.

This clone has more than one count but fewer than ten. The chain is built from TRBV2 and TRBJ2-6; 7 positions match TRBD1. The CDR3 is made up of 18 amino acids. Germline CDR1 SNHLY, CDR2 FYNNEI. The J segment lost 3 bases and the V segment lost 2 bases, leaving 10 bases of the junction unmatched. The CDR3 reads CASSEIGQGVVGANVLTF. CDR3 nucleotide sequence: TGTGCCAGCAGTGAAATAGGGCAGGGGGTGGTTGGGGCCAACGTCCTGACTTTC.

The chain has TRBV7-3 and TRBJ2-5, with 9 positions matching TRBD2. Germline V lookup: CDR1 SGHTA, CDR2 FQGTGA. The CDR3 covers 16 residues. The V and J ends lost 4 bases and 3 bases, in that order; junction bases with no gene match: 9. The CDR3 DNA follows: TGTGCCAGCAGCTCCCGGGGAGCGGGGGGTAAAGAGACCCAGTACTTC. It is translated as CASSSRGAGGKETQYF.

Remarks on this clone: Other DNA sequences of this sample code for an identical CDR3. The chain couples TRBV18 to TRBJ1-1; 8 nucleotides agree with TRBD1. Per the germline V gene, CDR1 is KGHSH and CDR2 is LQKENI. J gave up 1 base and V 5 bases, and 3 bases lay outside the gene matches. The CDR3 totals 14 residues. The CDR3 is CASSADRGNTEAFF. DNA of the CDR3: TGTGCCAGCTCAGCAGACAGGGGGAACACTGAAGCTTTCTTT.

The chain uses TRBV2 and TRBJ1-4, with D perhaps TRBD1 (6 bases). Per the germline V gene, CDR1 is SNHLY and CDR2 is FYNNEI. V gave up 1 base and J gave up 0 bases, with 9 bases separating them. This CDR3 spans 16 amino acids. CDR3 amino acids: CASSEGTAATNEKLFF. In nucleotides, the CDR3 is TGTGCCAGCAGTGAAGGGACAGCTGCAACTAATGAAAAACTGTTTTTT.

The gene calls are TRBV24-1 and TRBJ2-2, with TRBD2 as a possible D gene (5 bases). The CDR3 is 18 amino acids. Between the trimmed V and J ends, which lost 4 bases and 2 bases, there was a span of 19 bases. Germline-derived CDR1 and CDR2 are KGHDR and SFDVKD. CDR3 residues: CATSDSRRARRNTGELFF. The CDR3 region has the DNA TGTGCCACCAGTGACTCCCGGCGGGCCAGGCGAAACACCGGGGAGCTGTTTTTT.

J is TRBJ2-5 and V is TRBV9, with D perhaps TRBD1 (5 bases). V was trimmed by 4 bases and J by 5 bases, leaving 15 bases between them. The CDR3 runs 14 residues. Germline V lookup: CDR1 SGDLS, CDR2 YYNGEE. The CDR3 DNA follows: TGTGCCAGCAGCCTAAGGGGCCCAGGGGAGACCCAGTACTTC. Protein sequence: CASSLRGPGETQYF.

V and J are TRBV12-5 and TRBJ2-3; 8 positions agree with TRBD1. There are 15 residues in the CDR3. Losses at the gene ends were 7 bases for V and 3 bases for J; bases not matched to a gene: 9. Germline CDR1 and CDR2: LGHNT and FRNRAP. CDR3 in DNA: TGTGCTAGTGCGAGACAGGGGACAGGAACAGATACGCAGTATTTT. This codes for CASARQGTGTDTQYF.

The chain is built from TRBV12-3 or TRBV12-4 and TRBJ1-2; D is ambiguous. The CDR3 sequence is 13 residues long. Between the trimmed V and J ends, which lost 3 bases and 2 bases, there was a span of 7 bases. The CDR3 coding sequence is TGTGCCAGCAGTTTTGGCTGGAACTATGGCTACACCTTC. It encodes CASSFGWNYGYTF.

This clone was detected many times. In nucleotides, the CDR3 is TGTGCCAGCAGCCAAGGGCGGGGAGGGGAGCTGTTTTTT. Its protein is CASSQGRGGELFF. The genes are TRBV3-1 (or the pseudogene TRBV3-2) and TRBJ2-2; D possibly corresponds to TRBD2 (6 bases). The length of the CDR3 is 13 residues. CDR1 is LGHDT and CDR2 is YNNKEL in the germline V gene (reference sequence). Trimming took 1 base from V and 8 from J, leaving 8 bases between them.